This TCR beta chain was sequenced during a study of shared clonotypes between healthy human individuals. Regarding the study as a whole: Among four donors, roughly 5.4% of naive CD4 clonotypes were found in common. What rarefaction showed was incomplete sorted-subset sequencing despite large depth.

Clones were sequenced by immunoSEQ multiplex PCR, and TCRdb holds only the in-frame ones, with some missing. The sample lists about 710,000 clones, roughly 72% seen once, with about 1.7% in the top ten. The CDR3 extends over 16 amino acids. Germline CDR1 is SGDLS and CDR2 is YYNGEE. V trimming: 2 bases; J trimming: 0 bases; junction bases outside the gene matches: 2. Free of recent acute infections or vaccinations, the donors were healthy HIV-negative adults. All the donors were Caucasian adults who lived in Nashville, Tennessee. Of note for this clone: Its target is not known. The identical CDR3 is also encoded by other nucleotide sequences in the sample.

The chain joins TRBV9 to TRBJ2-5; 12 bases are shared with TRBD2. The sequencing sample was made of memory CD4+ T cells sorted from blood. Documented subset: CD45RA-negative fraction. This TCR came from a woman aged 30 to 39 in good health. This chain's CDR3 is CASSVGLAGYQETQYF. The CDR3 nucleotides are TGTGCCAGCAGCGTCGGACTAGCGGGGTACCAAGAGACCCAGTACTTC. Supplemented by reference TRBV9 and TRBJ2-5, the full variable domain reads DSGVTQTPKHLITATGQRVTLRCSPRSGDLSVYWYQQSLDQGLQFLIQYYNGEERAKGNILERFSAQQFPDLHSELNLSSLELGDSALYFCASSVGLAGYQETQYFGPGTRLLVL.